These 27 T cell receptor beta chains were sequenced from one sample in a study of blood T cell repertoires in COVID-19. Assay used: immunoSEQ multiplex PCR; TCRdb lists only in-frame clones, some missing. This sample yields over 75,000 clones, of which roughly 90% are seen a single time; roughly 4.2% belongs to the top ten. Specimen: peripheral blood. The receptors come from a human donor with COVID-19, enrolled during active disease. The donor label of this sample is uncertain.

This clone occurred once. V is TRBV19 and J is TRBJ1-2; 9 nucleotides agree with TRBD1. Germline CDR1 reads LNHDA; CDR2 reads SQIVND (reference sequence). With 7 bases clipped from V and 7 bases from J, the junction kept 10 bases outside the gene matches. The CDR3 runs to 14 residues. The CDR3 DNA is TGTGCCAGTAACGACCGGGACAGGGCTCGTGGCTACACCTTC. Amino acids: CASNDRDRARGYTF.

Notes on this clone: The junction and the germline gene differ at one end; a read error may be behind it. The CDR3 nucleotides read TGTGCCAGCAGCCCTAATGAAGGGGGCGCGGTGGGGGCCTTC. Its translation: CASSPNEGGAVGAF. The chain couples TRBV4-2 to TRBJ1-2, with TRBD1 identical over 7 bases. The CDR3 covers 14 residues. Germline V lookup: CDR1 LGHNA, CDR2 YNFKEQ.

This clone was seen just once. The chain carries TRBV7-9 and TRBJ1-2; D might be TRBD1 (5 bases). In germline, CDR1 is SEHNR, CDR2 FQNEAQ (reference sequence). The CDR3 runs 13 residues. The V end was cut by 3 bases, the J end by 8 bases, with 13 bases between. Written as DNA, the CDR3 is TGTGCCAGCAGCTTGAAAGGGGCGCAGGGCTACACCTTC. Encoded protein: CASSLKGAQGYTF.

The V and J genes are TRBV12-3 or TRBV12-4 and TRBJ2-7; TRBD2 might be the D (5 bases). The CDR3 has 13 amino acids. V was trimmed by 3 bases and J by 7 bases, leaving 13 bases between them. CDR3 DNA: TGTGCCAGCAGTTTCGGGGAACAGCGTGAGCAGTACTTC. Protein: CASSFGEQREQYF.

With regard to this clone: Other nucleotide sequences in the sample specify the same CDR3. The chain employs TRBV11-2 and TRBJ2-7; weak D call: TRBD2 (7 bases). The germline V gene encodes CDR1 SGHAT and CDR2 FQNNGV. The germline V and J ends were trimmed by 5 bases and 2 bases, with 16 bases remaining between them. The CDR3 loop spans 15 amino acids. CDR3 sequence (DNA): TGTGCCAGCAGCCTGGGGCGGGGGCCGACCTACGAGCAGTACTTC. It is translated as CASSLGRGPTYEQYF. Together with reference TRBV11-2 and TRBJ2-7, the CDR3 gives the full variable domain: EAGVAQSPRYKIIEKRQSVAFWCNPISGHATLYWYQQILGQGPKLLIQFQNNGVVDDSQLPKDRFSAERLKGVDSTLKIQPAKLEDSAVYLCASSLGRGPTYEQYFGPGTRLTVT.

The chain uses TRBV5-1 and TRBJ2-5; TRBD1 is a possible D gene (6 bases). This CDR3 has 14 residues. Germline loops: CDR1 SGHRS, CDR2 YFSETQ. V was shortened by 0 bases and J by 5 bases, with 11 bases between the two germline ends. CDR3 residues: CASSLEGDWETQYF. The CDR3 DNA reads TGCGCCAGCAGCTTGGAGGGGGATTGGGAGACCCAGTACTTC.

The chain joins TRBV7-6 to TRBJ1-6; D remains ambiguous. The CDR3 sequence is 16 residues long. Germline values: CDR1 SGHVS, CDR2 FNYEAQ. V was cut by 5 bases and J by 5 bases, with 16 bases left in between. The CDR3 DNA is TGTGCCAGCAGCCCCAGGCCCGCATGGGATAATTCACCCCTCCACTTT. Its protein product is CASSPRPAWDNSPLHF.

This clone was seen a single time. The V and J genes are TRBV25-1 and TRBJ2-4; D is perhaps TRBD1 (5 bases). The V gene's germline CDR1 is MGHDK and CDR2 SYGVNS. V lost 5 bases and J lost 0, with 20 bases in between. This CDR3 has 18 residues. CDR3 in amino acids: CASSPSRVGHIAKNIQYF. CDR3 coding DNA: TGTGCCAGCAGTCCAAGCAGGGTGGGGCATATAGCCAAAAACATTCAGTACTTC.

V gene TRBV28 combines with J gene TRBJ2-7; 10 nucleotides line up with TRBD1. The J segment lost 2 bases and the V segment lost 6 bases, leaving 13 bases of the junction unmatched. This CDR3 spans 17 amino acids. Germline V lookup: CDR1 MDHEN, CDR2 SYDVKM. For the CDR3, the DNA is TGTGCCAGCAGCCTGTTTTGGGGACAGGGGATCCCCTACGAGCAGTACTTC. It yields the protein CASSLFWGQGIPYEQYF. Full variable domain (outside the CDR3, taken from reference TRBV28 and TRBJ2-7): DVKVTQSSRYLVKRTGEKVFLECVQDMDHENMFWYRQDPGLGLRLIYFSYDVKMKEKGDIPEGYSVSREKKERFSLILESASTNQTSMYLCASSLFWGQGIPYEQYFGPGTRLTVT.

Many counts were recorded for this clone. V gene TRBV18 combines with J gene TRBJ1-4, with no clear D. CDR1 and CDR2 from the germline V gene are KGHSH and LQKENI. CDR3 length equals 14 residues. Trimming stripped 2 bases from V and 4 bases from J, with 8 bases between. CDR3 bases: TGTGCCAGCTCACCATTTCAGGATAATGAAAAACTGTTTTTT. It codes for CASSPFQDNEKLFF. Full variable domain (rest looked up from reference TRBV18 and TRBJ1-4): NAGVMQNPRHLVRRRGQEARLRCSPMKGHSHVYWYRQLPEEGLKFMVYLQKENIIDESGMPKERFSAEFPKEGPSILRIQQVVRGDSAAYFCASSPFQDNEKLFFGSGTQLSVL.

This chain connects TRBV11-2 to TRBJ1-4; TRBD1 aligns across 7 bases. The CDR3 consists of 16 residues. Germline lookup yields CDR1 SGHAT and CDR2 FQNNGV. V lost 1 base, J lost 4 bases, and 6 bases stayed unmatched. The CDR3: CASSLVFRQGNEKLFF. The CDR3, as DNA: TGTGCCAGCAGCTTAGTGTTTCGACAGGGTAATGAAAAACTGTTTTTT.

The chain employs TRBV2 and TRBJ2-7; 9 positions agree with TRBD1. Germline CDR1 and CDR2: SNHLY and FYNNEI. V lost 5 bases to trimming and J lost 3 bases; unmatched junction nucleotides: 8. The CDR3 covers 15 residues. CDR3 coding DNA: TGTGCCAGCAGTCTCACAGGGGGCGAGGGCTACGAGCAGTACTTC. Protein: CASSLTGGEGYEQYF.

This chain links TRBV5-4 with TRBJ1-2, with D maybe TRBD1 (5 bases). Deletions cut 0 bases from V and 3 bases from J, with 12 bases between. From germline, CDR1 is SGHNT and CDR2 YYREEE (reference sequence). This CDR3 comprises 15 residues. The CDR3 reads CASSLANRFDYGYTF. The CDR3, as DNA: TGTGCCAGCAGCTTGGCCAACAGGTTTGACTATGGCTACACCTTC.

The gene calls are TRBV28 and TRBJ2-1, with TRBD1 matching 10 bases. With V trimmed by 5 bases and J by 0 bases, 4 bases remained unmatched. Looked up from germline, CDR1 is MDHEN and CDR2 is SYDVKM. The CDR3 loop spans 16 amino acids. The CDR3 nucleotides are TGTGCCAGCAGTCGACAGGGGGCTACCTCCTACAATGAGCAGTTCTTC. Translated, it gives CASSRQGATSYNEQFF.

This clone was counted only a few times. The chain is built from TRBV19 and TRBJ1-5; the D is unclear. The CDR3 is made up of 15 amino acids. The V end lost 5 bases, the J end lost 6 bases, and 17 bases lay between the germline ends. CDR1 is LNHDA and CDR2 is SQIVND in the germline V gene (reference sequence). This chain's CDR3 is CASSPQREVSQPQHF. CDR3 bases: TGTGCCAGTAGTCCCCAGAGGGAGGTCAGTCAGCCCCAGCATTTT.

The V and J genes are TRBV6-2 or TRBV6-3 and TRBJ1-5, with 8 bases identical to TRBD1. The CDR3 totals 20 residues. V shed 6 bases and J 6 bases; nucleotides not matched to a gene: 25. Germline V gene lookup returns CDR1 MNHEY and CDR2 SVGEGT. CDR3 sequence (DNA): TGTGCCAGCAGCCCGCCCCCGACAGGGGACGGGTTTAGTGCCGGTCAGCCCCAGCATTTT. This translates into CASSPPPTGDGFSAGQPQHF.

This clone was counted between two and nine times. The J gene is TRBJ1-1, the V gene TRBV4-2; 7 bases fit TRBD1. The CDR3 is made up of 15 amino acids. The germline gives CDR1 LGHNA, CDR2 YNFKEQ. Trimming cost V 4 bases and J 3 bases; bases outside gene matches: 8. As DNA, the CDR3 is TGTGCCAGCAGCCCAAGGGCAGGGGGTGACACTGAAGCTTTCTTT. Amino acids: CASSPRAGGDTEAFF.

This chain uses TRBV5-6 with TRBJ1-2, with unresolved D. This CDR3 has 15 residues. The germline V gene has CDR1 SGHDT and CDR2 YYEEEE. Trimming took off 1 base at V and 4 bases at J, with 14 bases between the two ends. CDR3 DNA sequence: TGTGCCAGCAGCTTGAAACAGACTATCGGCTATGGCTACACCTTC. Encoded protein: CASSLKQTIGYGYTF.

This clone has only a few counts. V is TRBV19 and J is TRBJ2-1, with 9 bases matching TRBD2. Trimming removed 4 bases from V and 10 bases from J; junction bases left unmatched: 11. Per germline, CDR1 LNHDA and CDR2 SQIVND (reference sequence). The CDR3 is made up of 15 amino acids. The CDR3 DNA reads as TGTGCCAGTAGTACGGCGGCTAGCGGGATTCGGGAGCAGTTCTTC. This translates into CASSTAASGIREQFF.

CDR3 residues: CASSDGAGGYNEQFF. The CDR3 DNA is TGTGCCAGCAGTGACGGGGCAGGGGGCTACAATGAGCAGTTCTTC. V gene TRBV6-4 combines with J gene TRBJ2-1, with TRBD1 matching 7 bases. This CDR3 comprises 15 residues. After removal of 2 bases from V and 3 bases from J, the junction contained 4 bases not matched to a gene. Germline V gene data show CDR1 as MRHNA and CDR2 as SNTAGT.

The chain combines TRBV7-2 with TRBJ2-3; D is ambiguous. The ends were cut back, 5 bases at V and 6 bases at J, with 15 bases in the middle. This CDR3 has 14 residues. CDR1 is SGHTA, CDR2 FQGNSA, per germline. The DNA of the CDR3 is TGTGCCAGCAGCCTCGCAGGCCTGTATGATACGCAGTATTTT. This codes for CASSLAGLYDTQYF.

The chain combines TRBV9 with TRBJ1-2, with 8 bases matching TRBD1. The CDR3 sequence is 15 residues long. Germline CDR1 reads SGDLS; CDR2 reads YYNGEE. V lost 4 bases to trimming and J lost 7 bases; unmatched junction nucleotides: 12. CDR3 sequence: CASSPQGGQAPGYTF. In DNA, the CDR3 is TGTGCCAGCAGCCCCCAGGGGGGACAGGCGCCTGGCTACACCTTC. The variable domain in full, with the rest retrieved from reference TRBV9 and TRBJ1-2, is DSGVTQTPKHLITATGQRVTLRCSPRSGDLSVYWYQQSLDQGLQFLIQYYNGEERAKGNILERFSAQQFPDLHSELNLSSLELGDSALYFCASSPQGGQAPGYTFGSGTRLTVV.

The chain combines TRBV5-1 with TRBJ2-7; 11 bases align to TRBD2. This CDR3 comprises 17 residues. Unmatched junction bases numbered 15, after V lost 3 bases and J lost 7 bases. Per germline, CDR1 SGHRS and CDR2 YFSETQ. CDR3 DNA sequence: TGCGCCAGCAGCTGGCAACCGACTAGCGGGGCGCCCTGGGAGCAGTACTTC. Amino acids: CASSWQPTSGAPWEQYF.

The V and J genes are TRBV7-9 and TRBJ1-3; 10 bases map to TRBD1. The CDR3 has 15 residues. Germline CDR1 is SEHNR and CDR2 is FQNEAQ (reference sequence). V was pared by 3 bases and J by 6 bases, with 5 bases of the junction left unmatched. The chain's CDR3 is CASSFMGTGVNTIYF. Here the CDR3 DNA reads TGTGCCAGCAGCTTTATGGGGACAGGGGTAAACACCATATATTTT.

This sequence joins TRBV3-1 (or the pseudogene TRBV3-2) and TRBJ2-5, with TRBD2 matching over 8 bases. The V gene's germline CDR1 is LGHDT and CDR2 YNNKEL (reference sequence). The CDR3 totals 17 residues. The J segment lost 2 bases and the V segment lost 4 bases, leaving 12 bases of the junction unmatched. The CDR3 sequence: CASSRDPPLAGQETQYF. CDR3 in DNA: TGTGCCAGCAGCCGGGACCCCCCTTTAGCGGGGCAAGAGACCCAGTACTTC.

The V gene is TRBV7-9, the J gene TRBJ2-7; TRBD2 matches 7 bases. Germline V gene data show CDR1 as SEHNR and CDR2 as FQNEAQ (reference sequence). V gave up 8 bases and J gave up 3 bases; unmatched junction bases: 10. This CDR3 comprises 14 residues. The CDR3 region is CASGWLVAGYEQYF. DNA for the CDR3: TGTGCCAGCGGATGGTTGGTAGCGGGCTACGAGCAGTACTTC.

This chain joins TRBV19 and TRBJ2-1, with D unclear. Germline CDR1 and CDR2: LNHDA and SQIVND (reference sequence). The CDR3 runs to 13 residues. Trimming removed 0 bases from V and 8 bases from J, with 8 bases in between. CDR3 region: CASSIDRGYEQFF. CDR3 coding DNA: TGTGCCAGTAGTATAGATCGCGGCTATGAGCAGTTCTTC.